Listed below are T cell receptor beta chains from one sample, sequenced in a study of T cell responses to AZD1222 COVID-19 vaccine. The repertoire was sequenced with immunoSEQ multiplex PCR; TCRdb's copy has only in-frame clones and lacks some. The data contain around 180,000 clones, 80% to 90% of them singletons. The sequencing here drew on peripheral blood, taken on day 0 of AZD1222 vaccination. The receptors come from an adult in good health. CDR3s include the opening cysteine and the closing phenylalanine or tryptophan. The D gene is left open where the match is weak. Not all rows give a size; the values are once, few, many and, for expanded clones, a class.

clone_size j_call d_call cdr3_length v_call cdr3_nt cdr3_aa
many TRBJ2-1 . 12 TRBV27 TGTGCCAGCAGTATCATAGGCAATGAGCAGTTCTTC CASSIIGNEQFF
. TRBJ2-7 . 15 TRBV7-2 TGTGCCAGCAGCTTAGCTGCAGGCTATTACTACGAGCAGTACTTC CASSLAAGYYYEQYF
. TRBJ1-3 . 13 TRBV30 TGTGCCTGGAGTGTTGCGGCAGGAAACACCATATATTTT CAWSVAAGNTIYF
. TRBJ2-1 . 16 TRBV7-2 TGTGCCAGCAGCTTCGCCGACTTAGGGTTTCCATACGAGCAGTTCTTC CASSFADLGFPYEQFF
once TRBJ2-7 . 15 TRBV27 TGTGCCAGCAGTTTCGGGACCTCAGGGCCCTACGAGCAGTACTTC CASSFGTSGPYEQYF
. TRBJ1-2 . 13 TRBV7-8 TGTGCCAGCAGCCCCTCGACAGGTTTTGGCTACACCTTC CASSPSTGFGYTF
. TRBJ2-7 . 13 TRBV7-2 TGTGCCAGCAGCTTAGGCAGGACCTACGAGCAGTACTTC CASSLGRTYEQYF
once TRBJ2-7 . 13 TRBV6-2/TRBV6-3 TGTGCCAGCAGTCTAGGACCGACCTACGAGCAGTACTTC CASSLGPTYEQYF
. TRBJ2-3 . 16 TRBV5-1 TGCGCCAGCAGCTTGGTAAGGGGGGCGCCCACAGATACGCAGTATTTT CASSLVRGAPTDTQYF
. TRBJ2-1 TRBD1 11 TRBV27 TGTGCCAGCAGTTTAGGGACAGCCCTGTTCTTC CASSLGTALFF
once TRBJ2-5 . 13 TRBV6-5 TGTGCCAGCAGTTACCGGGTCGGGGAGACCCAGTACTTC CASSYRVGETQYF
. TRBJ2-2 . 18 TRBV21-1 TGTGCCAGCAGCCCGAAGGGAAGGGGGCAGACGAACACCGGGGAGCTGTTTTTT CASSPKGRGQTNTGELFF
. TRBJ2-7 TRBD2 15 TRBV4-2 TGTGCCAGCAGCGGCCTTACTAGCGGGGGCTACGAGCAGTACTTC CASSGLTSGGYEQYF